This paragraph covers one T cell receptor beta chain sequence. Antigen specificity is unknown. Produced via immunoSEQ multiplex PCR; TCRdb's table is partial and in-frame only. Here the sample spans 100,000 to 120,000 clones, just over 90% being singletons. The sample originates from a study of graft-versus-host responses after intestinal transplantation. The CDR3 contains 13 residues. Germline V gene lookup returns CDR1 GTSNPN and CDR2 SVGIG (reference sequence). V was trimmed by 0 bases and J by 3 bases, leaving 9 bases between them. Study-level results: GvH clones were found in recipient marrow; some appeared first in ileum or blood.

The specimen was unstimulated CD8+ T cells sorted from spleen or lymph node cells, collected before intestinal transplant. The source is a human donor who received an intestinal transplant. V usage is TRBV30 and J usage is TRBJ2-7, with D possibly matching TRBD2 (6 bases). The DNA for the CDR3 is TGTGCCTGGAGTGTACCGGGGGACTACGAGCAGTACTTC. This gives the protein CAWSVPGDYEQYF.